One TCR beta chain is described in this entry. The target antigen is unknown. PCR primers comprised 60 Vbeta and 13 Jbeta primers. Repertoires were generated with immunoSEQ multiplex PCR, while TCRdb's copy carries only in-frame clones and drops some. The sample includes 95,000 to 150,000 clones, less than 80% seen only once; the top ten take around 4%. This sample is drawn from a study of cytomegalovirus exposure and HLA in healthy donors. Study-wide findings and caveats: A later analysis revealed that TCR association rates differed between HLA loci, peaking at DRB1 and bottoming out at HLA-C. A highly shared variant cluster was judged a likely technical artifact. When the data were analyzed later, several of the most significant clusters appeared to be linked to common viral pathogens. Testing in vitro showed a few CMV-associated chains specific for CMV antigens.

This CDR3 comprises 16 residues. V lost 0 bases to trimming and J lost 9 bases; unmatched junction nucleotides: 13. Germline assignment: CDR1 SEHNR and CDR2 FQNEAQ (reference sequence). Source material: PBMCs. The genes are TRBV7-9 and TRBJ1-2; 7 bases align to TRBD1. The receptor was isolated from a man aged 35-49 years in good health and CMV-seropositive. CDR3 nucleotides: TGTGCCAGCAGCTTAGCTCTAACAGGGGATGGTTTACGCTACACCTTC. This sequence encodes CASSLALTGDGLRYTF.